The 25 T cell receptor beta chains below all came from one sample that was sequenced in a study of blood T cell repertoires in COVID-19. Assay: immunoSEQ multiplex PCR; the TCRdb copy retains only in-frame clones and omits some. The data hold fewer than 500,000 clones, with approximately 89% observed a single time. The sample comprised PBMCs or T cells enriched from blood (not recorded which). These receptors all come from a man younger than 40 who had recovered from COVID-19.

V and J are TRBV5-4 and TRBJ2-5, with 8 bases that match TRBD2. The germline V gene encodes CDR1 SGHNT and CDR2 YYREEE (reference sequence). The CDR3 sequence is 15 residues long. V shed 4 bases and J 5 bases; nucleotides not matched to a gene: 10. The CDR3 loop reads CASSPEAGGGETQYF. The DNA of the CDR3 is TGTGCCAGCAGCCCGGAGGCGGGGGGCGGCGAGACCCAGTACTTC.

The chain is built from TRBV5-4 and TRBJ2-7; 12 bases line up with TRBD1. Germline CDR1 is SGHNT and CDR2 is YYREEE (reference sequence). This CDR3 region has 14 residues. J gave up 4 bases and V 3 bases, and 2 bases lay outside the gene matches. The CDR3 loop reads CASSWDRGQYEQYF. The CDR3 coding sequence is TGTGCCAGCAGCTGGGACAGGGGGCAATACGAGCAGTACTTC.

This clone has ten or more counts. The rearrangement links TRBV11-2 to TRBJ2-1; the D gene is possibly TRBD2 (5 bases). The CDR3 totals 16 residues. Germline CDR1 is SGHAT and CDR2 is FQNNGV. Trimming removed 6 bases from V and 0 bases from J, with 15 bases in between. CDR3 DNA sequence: TGTGCCAGCAGGCCAGCGGAGACAAGCTCCTACAATGAGCAGTTCTTC. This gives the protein CASRPAETSSYNEQFF.

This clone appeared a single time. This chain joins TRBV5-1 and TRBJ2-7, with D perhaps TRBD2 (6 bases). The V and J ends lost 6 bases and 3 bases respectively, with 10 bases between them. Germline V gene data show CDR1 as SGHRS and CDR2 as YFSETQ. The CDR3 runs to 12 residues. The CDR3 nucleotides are TGCGCCAGCACGGGGGAGCGCTACGAGCAGTACTTC. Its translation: CASTGERYEQYF.

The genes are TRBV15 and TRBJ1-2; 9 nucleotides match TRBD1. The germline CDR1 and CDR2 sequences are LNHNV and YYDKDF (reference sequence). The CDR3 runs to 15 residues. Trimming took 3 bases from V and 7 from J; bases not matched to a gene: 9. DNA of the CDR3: TGTGCCACCAGCAGCTCTCGGACAGGGGCGGTTGGCTACACCTTC. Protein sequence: CATSSSRTGAVGYTF.

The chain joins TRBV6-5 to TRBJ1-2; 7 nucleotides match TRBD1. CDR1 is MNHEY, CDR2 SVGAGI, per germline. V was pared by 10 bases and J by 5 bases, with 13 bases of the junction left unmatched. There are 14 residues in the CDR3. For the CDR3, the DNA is TGTGCCACAGACACAGGACAGGTCTTTTATGGCTACACCTTC. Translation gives CATDTGQVFYGYTF.

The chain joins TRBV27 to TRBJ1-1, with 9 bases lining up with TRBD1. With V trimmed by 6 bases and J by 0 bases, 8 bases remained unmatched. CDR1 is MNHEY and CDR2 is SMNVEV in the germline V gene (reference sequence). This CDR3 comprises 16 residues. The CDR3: CASRRGQGALNTEAFF. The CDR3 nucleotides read TGTGCCAGCAGGCGGGGACAGGGCGCCCTGAACACTGAAGCTTTCTTT.

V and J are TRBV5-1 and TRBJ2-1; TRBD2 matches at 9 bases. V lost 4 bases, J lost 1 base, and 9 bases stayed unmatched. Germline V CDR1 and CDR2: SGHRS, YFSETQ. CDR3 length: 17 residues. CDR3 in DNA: TGCGCCAGCAGCGGGCGGGGTAGCGGGGGTTCCTACAATGAGCAGTTCTTC. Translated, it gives CASSGRGSGGSYNEQFF.

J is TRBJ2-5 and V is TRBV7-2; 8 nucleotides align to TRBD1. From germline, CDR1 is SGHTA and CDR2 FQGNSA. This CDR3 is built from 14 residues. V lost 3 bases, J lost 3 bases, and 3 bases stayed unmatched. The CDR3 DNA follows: TGTGCCAGCAGCTTGGGGGGACAGGAAGAGACCCAGTACTTC. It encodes CASSLGGQEETQYF.

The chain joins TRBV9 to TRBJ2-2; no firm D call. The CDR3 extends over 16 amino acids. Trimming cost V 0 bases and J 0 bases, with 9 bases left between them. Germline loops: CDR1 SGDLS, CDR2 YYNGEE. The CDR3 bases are TGTGCCAGCAGCGTAGCGATAGCCTCGAACACCGGGGAGCTGTTTTTT. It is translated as CASSVAIASNTGELFF.

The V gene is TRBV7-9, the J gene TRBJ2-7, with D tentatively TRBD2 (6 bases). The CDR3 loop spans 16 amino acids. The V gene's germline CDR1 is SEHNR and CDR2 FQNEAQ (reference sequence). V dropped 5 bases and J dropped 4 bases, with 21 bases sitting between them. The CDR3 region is CASSRGSRGTSYEQYF. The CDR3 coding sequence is TGTGCCAGCAGCCGCGGTAGTCGGGGGACTTCGTACGAGCAGTACTTC.

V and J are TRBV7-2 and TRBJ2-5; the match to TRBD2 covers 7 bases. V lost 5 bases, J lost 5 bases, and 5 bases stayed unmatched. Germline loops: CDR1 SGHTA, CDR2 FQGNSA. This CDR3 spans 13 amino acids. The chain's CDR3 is CASSPGRGETQYF. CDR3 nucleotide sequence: TGTGCCAGCAGCCCCGGGCGGGGGGAGACCCAGTACTTC.

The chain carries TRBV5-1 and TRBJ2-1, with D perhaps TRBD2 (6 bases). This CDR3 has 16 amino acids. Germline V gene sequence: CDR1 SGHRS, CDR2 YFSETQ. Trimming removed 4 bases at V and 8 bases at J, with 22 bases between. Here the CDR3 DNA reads TGCGCCAGCAGCAAAGAGGGACTTCTGGCGTACGATGAGCAGTTCTTC. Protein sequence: CASSKEGLLAYDEQFF.

CDR3 coding DNA: TGTGCCAGCAGCTTTAGCGGTAGCTCCTACGAGCAGTACTTC. This gives the protein CASSFSGSSYEQYF. This sequence joins TRBV11-2 and TRBJ2-7; D is perhaps TRBD2 (6 bases). V lost 3 bases and J lost 0, with 9 bases in between. CDR1 and CDR2 from the germline V gene are SGHAT and FQNNGV. The CDR3 spans 14 residues.

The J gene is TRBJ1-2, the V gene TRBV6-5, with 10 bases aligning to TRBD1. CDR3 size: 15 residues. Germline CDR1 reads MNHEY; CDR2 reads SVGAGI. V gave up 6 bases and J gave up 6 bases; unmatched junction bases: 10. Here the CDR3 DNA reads TGTGCCAGCAGGCCTCCGGGACAGGGGAGGAATGGCTACACCTTC. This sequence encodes CASRPPGQGRNGYTF.

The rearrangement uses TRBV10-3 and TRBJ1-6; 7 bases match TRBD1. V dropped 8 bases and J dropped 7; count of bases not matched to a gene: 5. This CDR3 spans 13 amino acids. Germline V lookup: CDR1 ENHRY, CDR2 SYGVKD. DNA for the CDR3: TGTGCCATCTGGGACAGAAAAAATTCACCCCTCCACTTT. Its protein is CAIWDRKNSPLHF.

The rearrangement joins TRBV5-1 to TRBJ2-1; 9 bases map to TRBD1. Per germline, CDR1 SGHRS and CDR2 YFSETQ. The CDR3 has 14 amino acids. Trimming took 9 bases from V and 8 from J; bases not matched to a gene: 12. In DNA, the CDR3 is TGCGCCACTTCAAGGTGGGGACAGGGCGATGAGCAGTTCTTC. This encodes CATSRWGQGDEQFF.

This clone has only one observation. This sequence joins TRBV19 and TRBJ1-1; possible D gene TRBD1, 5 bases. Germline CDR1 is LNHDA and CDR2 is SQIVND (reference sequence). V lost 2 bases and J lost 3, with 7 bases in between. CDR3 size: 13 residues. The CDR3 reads CASSIWGDTEAFF. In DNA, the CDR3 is TGTGCCAGTAGTATATGGGGGGACACTGAAGCTTTCTTT.

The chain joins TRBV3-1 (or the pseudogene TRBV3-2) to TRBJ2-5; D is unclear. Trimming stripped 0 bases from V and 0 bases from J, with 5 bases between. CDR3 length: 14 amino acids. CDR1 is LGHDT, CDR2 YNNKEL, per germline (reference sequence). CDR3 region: CASSQEIDQETQYF. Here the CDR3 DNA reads TGTGCCAGCAGCCAAGAAATAGACCAAGAGACCCAGTACTTC.

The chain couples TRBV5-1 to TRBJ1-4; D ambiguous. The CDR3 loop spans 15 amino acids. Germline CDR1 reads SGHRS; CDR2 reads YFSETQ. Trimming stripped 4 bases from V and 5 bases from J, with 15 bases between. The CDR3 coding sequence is TGCGCCAGCAGCCCTGGCGGGAGCCTGAATGAAAAACTGTTTTTT. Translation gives CASSPGGSLNEKLFF.

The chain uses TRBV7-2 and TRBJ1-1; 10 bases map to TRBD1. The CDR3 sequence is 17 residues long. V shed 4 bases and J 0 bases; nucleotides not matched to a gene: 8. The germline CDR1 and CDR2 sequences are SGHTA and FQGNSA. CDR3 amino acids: CASSSRTGGRLNTEAFF. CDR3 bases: TGTGCCAGCAGCTCGCGGACAGGGGGTAGGTTGAACACTGAAGCTTTCTTT.

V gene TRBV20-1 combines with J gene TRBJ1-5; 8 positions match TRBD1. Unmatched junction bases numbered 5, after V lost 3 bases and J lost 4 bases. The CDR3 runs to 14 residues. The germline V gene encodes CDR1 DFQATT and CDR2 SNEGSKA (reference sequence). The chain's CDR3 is CSASRTGGNQPQHF. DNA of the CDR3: TGCAGTGCTAGTCGTACAGGGGGAAATCAGCCCCAGCATTTT.

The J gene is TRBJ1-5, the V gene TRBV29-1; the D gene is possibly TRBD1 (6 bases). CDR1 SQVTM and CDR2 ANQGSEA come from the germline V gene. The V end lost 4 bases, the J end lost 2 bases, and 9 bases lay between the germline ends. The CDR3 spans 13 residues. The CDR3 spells CSVGTVGNQPQHF. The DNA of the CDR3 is TGCAGCGTTGGGACAGTTGGCAATCAGCCCCAGCATTTT.

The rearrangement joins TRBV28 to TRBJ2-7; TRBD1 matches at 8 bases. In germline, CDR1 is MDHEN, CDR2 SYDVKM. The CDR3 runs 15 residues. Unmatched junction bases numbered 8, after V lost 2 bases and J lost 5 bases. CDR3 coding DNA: TGTGCCAGCAGTTTACTGGACAGGGTAGGCGACGAGCAGTACTTC. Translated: CASSLLDRVGDEQYF. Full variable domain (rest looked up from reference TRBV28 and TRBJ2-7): DVKVTQSSRYLVKRTGEKVFLECVQDMDHENMFWYRQDPGLGLRLIYFSYDVKMKEKGDIPEGYSVSREKKERFSLILESASTNQTSMYLCASSLLDRVGDEQYFGPGTRLTVT.

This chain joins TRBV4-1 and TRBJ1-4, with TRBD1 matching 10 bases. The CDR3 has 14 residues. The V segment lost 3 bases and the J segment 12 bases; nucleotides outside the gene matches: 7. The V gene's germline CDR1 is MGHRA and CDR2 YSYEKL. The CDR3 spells CASSHRDRGRELFF. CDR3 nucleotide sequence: TGCGCCAGCAGCCACCGGGACAGGGGACGCGAACTGTTTTTT.